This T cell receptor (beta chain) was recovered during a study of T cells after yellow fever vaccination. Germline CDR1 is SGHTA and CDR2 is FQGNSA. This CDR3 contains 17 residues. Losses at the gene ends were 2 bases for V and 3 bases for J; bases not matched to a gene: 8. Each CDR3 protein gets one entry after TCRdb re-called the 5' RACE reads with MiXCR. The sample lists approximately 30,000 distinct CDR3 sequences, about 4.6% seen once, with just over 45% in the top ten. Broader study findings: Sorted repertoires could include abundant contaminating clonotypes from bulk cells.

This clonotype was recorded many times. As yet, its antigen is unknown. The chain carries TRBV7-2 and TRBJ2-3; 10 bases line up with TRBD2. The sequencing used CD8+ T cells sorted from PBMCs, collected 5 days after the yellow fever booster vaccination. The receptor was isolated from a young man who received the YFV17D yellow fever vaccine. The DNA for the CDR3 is TGTGCCAGCAGCTTACTATTCACTAGCGGGACTACAGATACGCAGTATTTT. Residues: CASSLLFTSGTTDTQYF.